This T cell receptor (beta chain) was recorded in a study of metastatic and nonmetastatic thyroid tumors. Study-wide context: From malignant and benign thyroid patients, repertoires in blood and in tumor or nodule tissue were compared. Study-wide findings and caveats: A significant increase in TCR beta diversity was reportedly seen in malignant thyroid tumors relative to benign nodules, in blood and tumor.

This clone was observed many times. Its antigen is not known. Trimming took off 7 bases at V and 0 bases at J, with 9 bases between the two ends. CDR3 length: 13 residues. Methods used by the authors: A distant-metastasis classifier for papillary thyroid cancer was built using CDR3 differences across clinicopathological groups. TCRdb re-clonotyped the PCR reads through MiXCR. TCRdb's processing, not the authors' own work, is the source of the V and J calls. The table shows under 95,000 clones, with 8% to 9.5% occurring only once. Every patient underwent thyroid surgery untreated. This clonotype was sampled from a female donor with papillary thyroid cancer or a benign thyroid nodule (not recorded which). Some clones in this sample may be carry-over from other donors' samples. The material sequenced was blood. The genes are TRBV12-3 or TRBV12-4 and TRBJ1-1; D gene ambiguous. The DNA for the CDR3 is TGTGCCAGCAAGAATTTCGTGAACACTGAAGCTTTCTTT. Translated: CASKNFVNTEAFF.